The 6 T cell receptor beta chains below come from one sample, sequenced in a study of T cells expressing NK-cell markers. TCRdb re-called the 5' RACE reads, yielding one record per CDR3 amino acid sequence without DNA. There are some 410,000 distinct CDR3 sequences in the sample, with 7.3% held by the top ten. Input material: blood T cells: a sorted CD56 or NKG2C T cell subset, CD4+ or CD8+ T cells, or bulk PBMC T cells (not recorded which). Every receptor here comes from a woman aged 18 to 69 in good health.

V is TRBV4-1 and J is TRBJ1-4; TCRdb indicates TRBD1, and absent DNA this call remains unverified. The CDR3 has 16 amino acids. Germline CDR1 is MGHRA and CDR2 is YSYEKL. The CDR3: CASSPGQGATNEKLFF.

V gene TRBV4-3 combines with J gene TRBJ2-1; TCRdb's D call, TRBD2, is unchecked because there is no DNA. Germline loops: CDR1 LGHNA, CDR2 YSLEER. CDR3 size: 17 residues. The CDR3: CASSQGSSGGVLDEQFF.

The rearrangement links TRBV7-2 to TRBJ1-1; checking the TCRdb D call of TRBD1 is not possible without DNA. There are 13 residues in the CDR3. Germline CDR1 SGHTA, CDR2 FQGNSA. The CDR3 reads CASSLGGITEAFF.

The chain joins TRBV20-1 to TRBJ2-5. Germline V gives CDR1 DFQATT, CDR2 SNEGSKA (reference sequence). The CDR3 has 14 residues. This CDR3 reads CSARTSGYLETQYF.

The chain joins TRBV30 to TRBJ1-5. CDR1 is GTSNPN, CDR2 SVGIG, per germline (reference sequence). The length of the CDR3 is 12 residues. The CDR3 reads CAWSSPNQPQHF.

The chain has TRBV5-6 and TRBJ2-4; TCRdb returns TRBD2, unconfirmable since there is no DNA. This CDR3 spans 20 amino acids. Germline loops: CDR1 SGHDT, CDR2 YYEEEE. The CDR3 reads CASSRGLAGDPWSAKNTQYF.